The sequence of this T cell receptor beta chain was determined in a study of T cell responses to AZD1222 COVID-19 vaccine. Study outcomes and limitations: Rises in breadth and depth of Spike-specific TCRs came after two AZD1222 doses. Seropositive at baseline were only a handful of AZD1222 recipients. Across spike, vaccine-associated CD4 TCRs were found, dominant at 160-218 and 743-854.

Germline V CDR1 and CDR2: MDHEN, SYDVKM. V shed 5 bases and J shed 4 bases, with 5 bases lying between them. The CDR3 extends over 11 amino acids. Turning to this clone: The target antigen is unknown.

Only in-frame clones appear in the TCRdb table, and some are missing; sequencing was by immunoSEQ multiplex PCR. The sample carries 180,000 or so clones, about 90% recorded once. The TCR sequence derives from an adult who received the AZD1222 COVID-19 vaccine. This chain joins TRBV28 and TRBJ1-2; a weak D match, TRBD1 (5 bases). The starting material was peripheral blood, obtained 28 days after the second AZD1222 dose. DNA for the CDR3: TGTGCCAGCAGTAGGGGCTATGGCTACACCTTC. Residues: CASSRGYGYTF.